A single sample is the source of the 30 T cell receptor beta chains below, sequenced in a study of cytomegalovirus exposure and HLA in healthy donors. The study ran its PCR with 60 Vbeta and 13 Jbeta primers. TCRdb's table, derived via immunoSEQ multiplex PCR, lists solely in-frame clones and lacks some. The sample consists of roughly 120,000 clones, approximately 80% of them appearing once. The sequenced sample consisted of PBMCs. Source of these receptors: a woman aged 18-29 years in good health and CMV-seronegative.

This chain uses TRBV15 with TRBJ2-7; 8 nucleotides agree with TRBD1. The CDR3 has 14 residues. With 5 bases clipped from V and 1 base from J, the junction kept 4 bases outside the gene matches. Germline values: CDR1 LNHNV, CDR2 YYDKDF (reference sequence). CDR3 DNA: TGTGCCACCAGCGGCAGGGGGCCTTCCTACGAGCAGTACTTC. This translates into CATSGRGPSYEQYF.

The chain has TRBV30 and TRBJ1-1; 8 bases align to TRBD1. After removal of 3 bases from V and 5 bases from J, the junction contained 11 bases not matched to a gene. The germline V gene has CDR1 GTSNPN and CDR2 SVGIG (reference sequence). CDR3 length equals 15 residues. The CDR3 region is CAWRGKDRVGTEAFF. DNA for the CDR3: TGTGCCTGGAGGGGAAAGGACAGGGTGGGAACTGAAGCTTTCTTT.

This CDR3 is CASSRPGQGNYGYTF. The CDR3 coding sequence is TGTGCCAGCAGTCGACCGGGACAGGGGAACTATGGCTACACCTTC. The V gene is TRBV28, the J gene TRBJ1-2; TRBD1 agrees at 10 bases. The germline CDR1 and CDR2 sequences are MDHEN and SYDVKM. The CDR3 totals 15 residues. J lost 2 bases, V lost 5 bases, and 5 bases had no gene match.

The chain joins TRBV19 to TRBJ1-2; D may be TRBD1 (5 bases). The V gene's germline CDR1 is LNHDA and CDR2 SQIVND (reference sequence). V lost 6 bases and J lost 3, with 17 bases in between. This CDR3 contains 15 residues. CDR3 sequence: CASRDTGTPYYGYTF. DNA for the CDR3: TGTGCCAGTAGAGATACAGGCACCCCTTACTATGGCTACACCTTC.

This clone was seen a few times. This sequence joins TRBV6-5 and TRBJ2-7, with a possible D match to TRBD1 (5 bases). This CDR3 spans 14 amino acids. Germline-derived CDR1 and CDR2 are MNHEY and SVGAGI. V was cut by 6 bases and J by 3 bases, with 15 bases left in between. The CDR3 bases are TGTGCCAGCAGGAGCCCAGGGTCTCTCTACGAGCAGTACTTC. Translated, it gives CASRSPGSLYEQYF.

This clone was observed once. The chain couples TRBV5-1 to TRBJ1-3; D unresolved. The CDR3 runs 14 residues. V lost 4 bases to trimming and J lost 4 bases, with 12 bases between them. Per germline, CDR1 SGHRS and CDR2 YFSETQ. CDR3 loop: CASSPSGDGNTIYF. CDR3 sequence (DNA): TGCGCCAGCAGCCCTAGTGGAGACGGAAACACCATATATTTT.

V usage is TRBV19 and J usage is TRBJ2-5, with 8 nucleotides matching TRBD1. After removal of 3 bases from V and 5 bases from J, the junction contained 5 bases not matched to a gene. The V gene's germline CDR1 is LNHDA and CDR2 SQIVND (reference sequence). The CDR3 extends over 14 amino acids. This CDR3 reads CASSIGQGRETQYF. As DNA, the CDR3 is TGTGCCAGTAGTATCGGACAGGGTAGGGAGACCCAGTACTTC.

The chain carries TRBV9 and TRBJ1-2, with D possibly TRBD1 on 5 matching bases. The CDR3 contains 14 residues. Germline V gene lookup returns CDR1 SGDLS and CDR2 YYNGEE. V lost 1 base and J 4 bases, leaving 11 bases between the germline ends. CDR3 bases: TGTGCCAGCAGCGTATATCAGGGAAGCTATGGCTACACCTTC. Protein sequence: CASSVYQGSYGYTF.

This clone appeared once. This chain connects TRBV5-8 to TRBJ2-5, with D possibly being TRBD2 (6 bases). The V and J ends lost 3 bases and 0 bases respectively, with 18 bases between them. In germline, CDR1 is SGHTS, CDR2 YDEGEE. The CDR3 is 17 amino acids. This chain's CDR3 is CASSSGVSGPYQETQYF. The CDR3 DNA reads TGTGCCAGCAGCTCTGGCGTGAGCGGGCCGTACCAAGAGACCCAGTACTTC. The full variable domain, its missing parts supplied by reference TRBV5-8 and TRBJ2-5, is EAGVTQSPTHLIKTRGQQATLRCSPISGHTSVYWYQQALGLGLQFLLWYDEGEERNRGNFPPRFSGRQFPNYSSELNVNALELEDSALYLCASSSGVSGPYQETQYFGPGTRLLVL.

V gene TRBV4-2 combines with J gene TRBJ2-3; TRBD2 agrees at 7 bases. J lost 1 base, V lost 0 bases, and 7 bases had no gene match. This CDR3 spans 17 amino acids. Germline-derived CDR1 and CDR2 are LGHNA and YNFKEQ. CDR3 region: CASSQEVLAARTDTQYF. CDR3 bases: TGTGCCAGCAGCCAAGAAGTCCTAGCGGCCCGCACAGATACGCAGTATTTT.

The rearrangement uses TRBV25-1 and TRBJ2-3; TRBD1 aligns across 7 bases. The CDR3 loop spans 17 amino acids. Germline V gene data show CDR1 as MGHDK and CDR2 as SYGVNS. The V segment lost 3 bases and the J segment 3 bases; nucleotides outside the gene matches: 12. Here the CDR3 DNA reads TGTGCCAGCAGTGACCCACAAACAGGGGTCGAGACAGATACGCAGTATTTT. Its protein is CASSDPQTGVETDTQYF.

A few counts support this clone. This chain links TRBV30 with TRBJ1-2, with TRBD1 matching over 7 bases. Germline loops: CDR1 GTSNPN, CDR2 SVGIG (reference sequence). J gave up 6 bases and V 1 base, and 11 bases lay outside the gene matches. This CDR3 spans 15 amino acids. Here the CDR3 reads CAWSGQGGSFHGYTF. The DNA for the CDR3 is TGTGCCTGGAGTGGACAGGGTGGGTCCTTCCATGGCTACACCTTC.

The rearrangement links TRBV28 to TRBJ1-2; the D is unclear. V lost 2 bases, J lost 8 bases, and 15 bases lay in between. The CDR3 has 14 residues. CDR1 and CDR2 from the germline V gene are MDHEN and SYDVKM. The CDR3 coding sequence is TGTGCCAGCAGTTTAGGCCCTTTTCTGGGCGGCTACACCTTC. This encodes CASSLGPFLGGYTF.

The chain recombines TRBV9 with TRBJ2-2; 7 nucleotides line up with TRBD1. The V and J ends lost 3 bases and 4 bases, in that order; junction bases with no gene match: 9. CDR3 size: 16 residues. Germline V lookup: CDR1 SGDLS, CDR2 YYNGEE. The CDR3 sequence is CASSGLRQGRTGELFF. CDR3 nucleotides: TGTGCCAGCAGCGGATTAAGACAGGGCCGCACCGGGGAGCTGTTTTTT.

The chain recombines TRBV7-9 with TRBJ1-4; no reliable D call. The germline V gene has CDR1 SEHNR and CDR2 FQNEAQ (reference sequence). The CDR3 sequence is 16 residues long. The V end was cut by 0 bases, the J end by 4 bases, with 12 bases between. CDR3 amino acids: CASSLATFSYNEKLFF. For the CDR3, the DNA is TGTGCCAGCAGCTTAGCGACTTTCAGTTATAATGAAAAACTGTTTTTT.

The rearrangement uses TRBV27 and TRBJ2-2, with 8 bases identical to TRBD1. This CDR3 is 15 amino acids long. Trimming removed 5 bases from V and 6 bases from J; junction bases left unmatched: 8. The germline CDR1 and CDR2 sequences are MNHEY and SMNVEV (reference sequence). For the CDR3, the DNA is TGTGCCAGCAGTCCCAGGGGGCGAGGGGCCGGGGAGCTGTTTTTT. Amino acid sequence: CASSPRGRGAGELFF.

The chain recombines TRBV6-4 with TRBJ2-3; D ambiguous. CDR1 and CDR2 from the germline V gene are MRHNA and SNTAGT. V was cut by 4 bases and J by 2 bases, with 10 bases left in between. The CDR3 length is 14 residues. The CDR3 DNA sequence: TGTGCCAGCAGTGTCTCGGCCCCCACAGATACGCAGTATTTT. Its protein is CASSVSAPTDTQYF.

The V and J genes are TRBV12-5 and TRBJ1-2, with 9 bases identical to TRBD1. V lost 0 bases and J lost 6; bases outside the gene matches: 8. The germline gives CDR1 LGHNT, CDR2 FRNRAP. CDR3 length: 16 amino acids. This CDR3 reads CASGLVLGQGTDGYTF. CDR3 bases: TGTGCTAGTGGTTTGGTCCTGGGACAGGGAACGGATGGCTACACCTTC. Drawing the rest from reference TRBV12-5 and TRBJ1-2, the complete variable domain is DARVTQTPRHKVTEMGQEVTMRCQPILGHNTVFWYRQTMMQGLELLAYFRNRAPLDDSGMPKDRFSAEMPDATLATLKIQPSEPRDSAVYFCASGLVLGQGTDGYTFGSGTRLTVV.

The chain carries TRBV6-5 and TRBJ2-3; D might be TRBD2 (6 bases). V shed 6 bases and J shed 3 bases, with 10 bases lying between them. This CDR3 is built from 13 residues. Germline CDR1 is MNHEY and CDR2 is SVGAGI. CDR3 loop: CASRLRGTDTQYF. The CDR3, as DNA: TGTGCCAGCAGGCTACGGGGGACAGATACGCAGTATTTT.

The chain employs TRBV19 and TRBJ1-5; 10 bases are shared with TRBD1. The length of the CDR3 is 15 residues. Germline V CDR1 and CDR2: LNHDA, SQIVND (reference sequence). V lost 5 bases to trimming and J lost 6 bases; unmatched junction nucleotides: 7. Here the CDR3 reads CASSSTGGAGQPQHF. The DNA for the CDR3 is TGTGCCAGTAGTTCGACAGGGGGCGCGGGTCAGCCCCAGCATTTT.

The chain couples TRBV5-1 to TRBJ1-1, with D possibly being TRBD1 (6 bases). This CDR3 is built from 15 residues. Looked up from germline, CDR1 is SGHRS and CDR2 is YFSETQ. V dropped 0 bases and J dropped 6 bases, with 15 bases sitting between them. CDR3 sequence (DNA): TGCGCCAGCAGCTTGGAGGCCCCAGGGGTCTCTGAAGCTTTCTTT. Residues: CASSLEAPGVSEAFF.

J is TRBJ2-1 and V is TRBV7-9; the D gene is possibly TRBD2 (6 bases). V lost 5 bases and J lost 8, with 10 bases in between. This CDR3 is built from 12 residues. Per germline, CDR1 SEHNR and CDR2 FQNEAQ (reference sequence). The CDR3 is CASSVRGDEQFF. Written as DNA, the CDR3 is TGTGCCAGCAGCGTACGCGGGGATGAGCAGTTCTTC. Based on the CDR3 plus reference TRBV7-9 and TRBJ2-1, the full variable domain is DTGVSQNPRHKITKRGQNVTFRCDPISEHNRLYWYRQTLGQGPEFLTYFQNEAQLEKSRLLSDRFSAERPKGSFSTLEIQRTEQGDSAMYLCASSVRGDEQFFGPGTRLTVL.

The V call is TRBV18, the J call TRBJ2-7; D is unresolved. The germline V gene encodes CDR1 KGHSH and CDR2 LQKENI. Trimming took 2 bases from V and 0 from J, leaving 8 bases between them. The CDR3 length is 14 residues. CDR3 loop: CASSPVLNSYEQYF. In DNA form, the CDR3 reads TGTGCCAGCTCACCAGTCCTAAACTCCTACGAGCAGTACTTC.

V usage is TRBV11-2 and J usage is TRBJ2-1; 8 bases are a match to TRBD1. The CDR3 has 14 residues. Germline-derived CDR1 and CDR2 are SGHAT and FQNNGV. Trimming removed 1 base from V and 7 bases from J; junction bases left unmatched: 3. The CDR3 bases are TGTGCCAGCAGCTTAGGGACAGGGTATAATGAGCAGTTCTTC. Translating it yields CASSLGTGYNEQFF.

This chain connects TRBV2 to TRBJ1-1; D not resolved. Per the germline V gene, CDR1 is SNHLY and CDR2 is FYNNEI. The CDR3 contains 14 residues. Trimming removed 7 bases at V and 1 base at J, with 13 bases between. DNA for the CDR3: TGTGCCAGCATGATTGGAGTGGGGAACACTGAAGCTTTCTTT. Translated: CASMIGVGNTEAFF. Looking up the rest from reference TRBV2 and TRBJ1-1 gives the full variable domain: EPEVTQTPSHQVTQMGQEVILRCVPISNHLYFYWYRQILGQKVEFLVSFYNNEISEKSEIFDDQFSVERPDGSNFTLKIRSTKLEDSAMYFCASMIGVGNTEAFFGQGTRLTVV.

This rearrangement joins TRBV15 to TRBJ1-5; no clear D gene. The CDR3 has 16 amino acids. Germline CDR1 and CDR2: LNHNV and YYDKDF (reference sequence). The germline V and J ends were trimmed by 0 bases and 4 bases, with 13 bases remaining between them. The chain's CDR3 is CATSRDEGQRNQPQHF. CDR3 nucleotide sequence: TGTGCCACCAGCAGAGATGAGGGCCAGCGGAATCAGCCCCAGCATTTT.

About this clone itself: Because the CDR3's place on the DNA is in doubt, the DNA is left out and the CDR3 is given as listed by TCRdb. This sequence joins TRBV7-4 and TRBJ2-4; the D segment call TRBD1 is taken from the table without a DNA check. The CDR3 length equals 14 residues, ends included. Germline V gene data show CDR1 as SGHVT and CDR2 as SQSDAQ. The CDR3: CASSSRVGTGARYF.

The chain combines TRBV7-6 with TRBJ2-5; 8 nucleotides match TRBD1. The J call is uncertain, as TRBJ2-7 better fits the DNA end. This CDR3 comprises 14 residues. Germline values: CDR1 SGHVS, CDR2 FNYEAQ. For the CDR3, the DNA is TGTGCCAGCAGCCCGACAGGGGTTCTTTACGAGCAGTACTTC. It specifies CASSPTGVLYEQYF.

This rearrangement joins TRBV10-3 to TRBJ1-2, with a tentative D call TRBD1 (6 bases). Trimming took 2 bases from V and 3 from J, leaving 10 bases between them. This CDR3 is 14 amino acids long. Per the germline V gene, CDR1 is ENHRY and CDR2 is SYGVKD. CDR3 in amino acids: CAISEREGDYGYTF. The CDR3 coding sequence is TGTGCCATCAGTGAGAGGGAGGGGGACTATGGCTACACCTTC.

The J gene is TRBJ2-1, the V gene TRBV28; 8 bases are a match to TRBD2. Germline assignment: CDR1 MDHEN and CDR2 SYDVKM. Trimming at V came to 6 bases and at J to 8 bases, leaving 12 bases not matched to a gene. The CDR3 spans 15 residues. CDR3 sequence: CASRVPGTSTHEQFF. DNA of the CDR3: TGTGCCAGCAGAGTCCCCGGGACTAGTACCCATGAGCAGTTCTTC.